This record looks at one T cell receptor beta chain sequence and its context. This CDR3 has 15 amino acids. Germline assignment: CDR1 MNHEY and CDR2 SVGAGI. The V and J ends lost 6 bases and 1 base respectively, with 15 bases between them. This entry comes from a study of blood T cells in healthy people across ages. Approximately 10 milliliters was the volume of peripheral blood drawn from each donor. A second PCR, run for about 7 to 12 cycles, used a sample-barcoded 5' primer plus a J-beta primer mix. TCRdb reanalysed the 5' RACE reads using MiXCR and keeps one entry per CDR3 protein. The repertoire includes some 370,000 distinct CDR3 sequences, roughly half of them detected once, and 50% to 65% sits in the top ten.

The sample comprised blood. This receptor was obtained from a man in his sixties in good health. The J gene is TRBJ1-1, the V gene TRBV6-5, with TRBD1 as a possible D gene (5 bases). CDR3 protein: CASSQGVTENTEAFF. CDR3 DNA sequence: TGTGCCAGCAGCCAAGGGGTAACCGAGAACACTGAAGCTTTCTTT.